The text below deals with one T cell receptor beta chain. Its target is not known. V was shortened by 2 bases and J by 8 bases, with 7 bases between the two germline ends. Germline V gene data show CDR1 as MGHDK and CDR2 as SYGVNS. CDR3 length: 12 amino acids. The sample originates from a study of OX40 agonist ivuxolimab in advanced cancers. The wider study: Six ivuxolimab dose levels, 0.01 to 10 mg/kg, were given intravenously every 2 weeks.

The table came from immunoSEQ multiplex PCR; TCRdb's copy has only in-frame clones and leaves some out. The table includes fewer than 70,000 clones, 75% to 95% detected once. Findings and limits, study-wide: Dose levels from 0.1 to 3.0 mg/kg saw CD4+ and CD8+ blood T cells expand clonally by week 6.

The gene calls are TRBV25-1 and TRBJ2-1; no firm D call. The sequencing here drew on CD4+ or CD8+ T cells sorted from blood, taken in a trial of the OX40 agonist ivuxolimab. The TCR comes from an adult with an advanced solid tumor such as melanoma, head and neck, liver or kidney cancer. CDR3 coding DNA: TGTGCCAGCAGTGAAGCGTCCCATGAGCAGTTCTTC. Translated: CASSEASHEQFF.